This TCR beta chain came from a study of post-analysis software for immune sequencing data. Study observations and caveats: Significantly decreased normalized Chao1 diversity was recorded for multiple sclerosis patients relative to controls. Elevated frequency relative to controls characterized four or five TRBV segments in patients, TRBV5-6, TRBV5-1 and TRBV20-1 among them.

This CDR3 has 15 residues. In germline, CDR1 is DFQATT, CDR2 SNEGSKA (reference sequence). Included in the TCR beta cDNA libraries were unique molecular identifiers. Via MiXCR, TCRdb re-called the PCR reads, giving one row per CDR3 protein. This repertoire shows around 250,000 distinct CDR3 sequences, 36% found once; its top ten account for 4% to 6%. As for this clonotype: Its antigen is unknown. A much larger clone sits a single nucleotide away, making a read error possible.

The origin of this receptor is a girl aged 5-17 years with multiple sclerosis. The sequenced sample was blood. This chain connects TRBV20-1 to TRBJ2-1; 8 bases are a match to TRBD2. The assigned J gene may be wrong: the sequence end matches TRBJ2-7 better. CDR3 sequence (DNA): TGCAGTGCTAGTCCAATAGCGGGGTCCTACAATGAGCAGTACTTC. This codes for CSASPIAGSYNEQYF.